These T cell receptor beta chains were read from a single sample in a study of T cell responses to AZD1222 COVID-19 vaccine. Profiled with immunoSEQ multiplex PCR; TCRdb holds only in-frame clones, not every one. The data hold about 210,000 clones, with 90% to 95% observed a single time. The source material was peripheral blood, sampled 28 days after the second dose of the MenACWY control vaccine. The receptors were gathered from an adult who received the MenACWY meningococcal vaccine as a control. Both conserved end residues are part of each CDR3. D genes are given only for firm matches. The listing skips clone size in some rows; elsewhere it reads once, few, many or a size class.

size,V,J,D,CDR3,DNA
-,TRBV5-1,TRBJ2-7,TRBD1,CASSRRDRADYEQYF,TGCGCCAGCAGCCGCCGGGACAGGGCAGACTACGAGCAGTACTTC
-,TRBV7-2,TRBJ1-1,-,CASSLVTGITEAFF,TGTGCCAGCAGCTTAGTAACAGGAATCACTGAAGCTTTCTTT
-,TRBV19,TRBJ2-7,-,CASSGPTETGEQYF,TGTGCCAGTAGTGGTCCGACGGAAACAGGCGAGCAGTACTTC
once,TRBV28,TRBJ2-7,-,CASRGTRGPYEQYF,TGTGCCAGCAGGGGGACTCGGGGGCCCTACGAGCAGTACTTC
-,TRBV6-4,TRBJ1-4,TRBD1,CASSEGQGGNEKLFF,TGTGCCAGCAGTGAGGGACAGGGCGGTAACGAAAAACTGTTTTTT
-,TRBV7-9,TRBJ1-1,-,CASSLIGREDTEAFF,TGTGCCAGCAGCTTAATAGGCAGGGAAGACACTGAAGCTTTCTTT
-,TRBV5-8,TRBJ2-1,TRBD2,CASWLAENNEQFF,TGTGCCAGCTGGCTAGCGGAAAACAATGAGCAGTTCTTC
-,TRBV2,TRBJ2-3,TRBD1,CASTKGTDSTDTQYF,TGTGCCAGCACTAAGGGGACAGATAGCACAGATACGCAGTATTTT
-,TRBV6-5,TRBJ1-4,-,CASSDLGGYNEKLFF,TGTGCCAGCAGCGACCTCGGGGGATATAATGAAAAACTGTTTTTT
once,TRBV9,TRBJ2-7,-,CASTHCRGGGIYEQYF,TGTGCCAGCACCCACTGCAGGGGAGGGGGCATATACGAGCAGTACTTC
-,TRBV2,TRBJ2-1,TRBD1,CASSEAPRTGVNEQFF,TGTGCCAGCAGTGAAGCGCCGCGGACAGGGGTCAATGAGCAGTTCTTC
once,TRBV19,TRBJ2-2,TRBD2,CASSLASGRARDTGELFF,TGTGCCAGTAGTTTAGCTAGCGGGAGGGCCCGGGACACCGGGGAGCTGTTTTTT
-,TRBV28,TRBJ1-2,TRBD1,CASSLSVAGGPGYGYTF,TGTGCCAGCAGTTTATCGGTGGCAGGGGGTCCAGGGTATGGCTACACCTTC
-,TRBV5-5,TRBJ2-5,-,CASSLTPQETQYF,TGTGCCAGCAGCTTGACACCTCAAGAGACCCAGTACTTC
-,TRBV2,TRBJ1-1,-,CASSEGTGTEAFF,TGTGCCAGCAGTGAAGGTACTGGGACTGAAGCTTTCTTT
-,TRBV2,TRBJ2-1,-,CASSELFGGYNEQFF,TGTGCCAGCAGTGAACTTTTCGGCGGCTACAATGAGCAGTTCTTC
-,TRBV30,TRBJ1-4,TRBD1,CAWSVDRAREKLFF,TGTGCCTGGAGCGTCGACAGGGCTCGGGAAAAACTGTTTTTT
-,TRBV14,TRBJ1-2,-,CASSPTSGKPYGYTF,TGTGCCAGCAGCCCTACCTCAGGGAAACCCTATGGCTACACCTTC
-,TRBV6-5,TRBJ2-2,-,CASRDQGNTGELFF,TGTGCCAGCAGGGACCAGGGTAACACCGGGGAGCTGTTTTTT
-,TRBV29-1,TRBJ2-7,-,CSVGSQGRESGQYF,TGCAGCGTTGGATCACAGGGACGAGAATCCGGGCAGTACTTC
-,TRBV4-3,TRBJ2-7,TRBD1,CASSQVYRGADEQYF,TGCGCCAGCAGCCAAGTTTACAGGGGGGCGGACGAGCAGTACTTC
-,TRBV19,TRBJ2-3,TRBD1,CASNPGTGFTDTQYF,TGTGCCAGTAATCCCGGGACAGGGTTCACAGATACGCAGTATTTT
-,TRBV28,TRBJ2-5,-,CASSLVRPRGTQYF,TGTGCCAGCAGTTTAGTGCGCCCAAGGGGGACCCAGTACTTC
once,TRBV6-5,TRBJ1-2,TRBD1,CASSSGQNYGYTF,TGTGCCAGCAGTTCGGGACAGAACTATGGCTACACCTTC
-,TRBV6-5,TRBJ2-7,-,CASSYRGSYEQYF,TGTGCCAGCAGTTACAGGGGCTCCTACGAGCAGTACTTC
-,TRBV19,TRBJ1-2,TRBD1,CASSIQGGNYGYTF,TGTGCCAGTAGTATCCAAGGGGGCAACTATGGCTACACCTTC
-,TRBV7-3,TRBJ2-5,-,CASSLTVRAGETQYF,TGTGCCAGCAGCTTAACCGTTAGGGCAGGGGAGACCCAGTACTTC
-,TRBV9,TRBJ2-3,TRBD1,CASSVRGQGVTDTQYF,TGTGCCAGCAGCGTAAGGGGACAGGGGGTCACAGATACGCAGTATTTT
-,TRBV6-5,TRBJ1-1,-,CASSYGGGTEAFF,TGTGCCAGCAGTTATGGCGGGGGCACTGAAGCTTTCTTT
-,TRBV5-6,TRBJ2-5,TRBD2,CASSLGTSGRETQYF,TGTGCCAGCAGCCTTGGGACTAGCGGTCGGGAGACCCAGTACTTC
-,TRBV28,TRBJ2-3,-,CASTWGRGTDTQYF,TGTGCCAGCACCTGGGGGAGAGGCACAGATACGCAGTATTTT
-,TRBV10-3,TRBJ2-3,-,CAISESPDTQYF,TGTGCCATCAGTGAGTCGCCAGATACGCAGTATTTT
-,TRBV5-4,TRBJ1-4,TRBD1,CASSLEGTGRNEKLFF,TGTGCCAGCAGCTTGGAGGGGACAGGTCGTAATGAAAAACTGTTTTTT
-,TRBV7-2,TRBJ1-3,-,CASSSSTVIKSGNTIYF,TGTGCCAGCAGCTCATCGACAGTAATAAAAAGTGGAAACACCATATATTTT
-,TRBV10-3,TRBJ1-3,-,CAISHAPTTQSGGNTIYF,TGTGCCATCAGTCACGCCCCTACGACACAGTCTGGAGGAAACACCATATATTTT
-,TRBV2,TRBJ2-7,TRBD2,CASSERGGSHLSYEQYF,TGTGCCAGCAGTGAAAGGGGCGGGAGTCACCTCTCCTACGAGCAGTACTTC
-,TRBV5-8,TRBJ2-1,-,CASSLATGSSSYNEQFF,TGTGCCAGCAGCTTGGCCACAGGTTCAAGCTCCTACAATGAGCAGTTCTTC
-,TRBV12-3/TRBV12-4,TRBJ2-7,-,CASRPIDAYEQYF,TGTGCCAGCAGACCTATTGACGCCTACGAGCAGTACTTC
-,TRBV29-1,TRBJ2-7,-,CSVEDRATSYEQYF,TGCAGCGTTGAAGATCGGGCCACCTCCTACGAGCAGTACTTC
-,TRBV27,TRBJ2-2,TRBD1,CASSSAGTAMAGELFF,TGTGCCAGCAGTTCCGCTGGGACAGCAATGGCCGGGGAGCTGTTTTTT